Here is one T cell receptor beta chain with its context. No antigen is known for it. Stated time point: patch test 3, about 24 weeks after DPC sensitization. The treatment is: therapeutic diphenylcyclopropenone sensitization with weekly scalp DPC. The study enrolled 18 to 70-year-old alopecia patients suitable for DPC. In the authors' methods: A per-sample median of roughly 96,000 TCRs was observed, with counts ranging from about 23,224 to 690,600. TCRdb called the RACE reads again in MiXCR, with one record for every CDR3 protein. TCRdb, rather than the study authors, made the V and J calls. The table includes over 100,000 distinct CDR3 sequences, about 10% detected once. This sample stems from a study of human T cells and chemical hapten exposure. The germline CDR1 and CDR2 sequences are MNHNY and SVGAGI (reference sequence). V shed 2 bases, J shed 4 bases, and the junction held 7 bases outside the gene matches. The CDR3 is 15 residues long.

General study findings and limits: Clustering by CDR3 similarity yielded significantly more large clusters from expanded TCRs than controls.

This receptor was taken from a woman in her forties or fifties with alopecia areata. Some clones in this sample may be carry-over from other donors' samples. The V gene is TRBV6-6, the J gene TRBJ2-7; 8 bases fit TRBD2. Specimen: whole blood, collected in connection with sensitization to the hapten diphenylcyclopropenone (DPC). The CDR3 sequence is CASSYASSGSYEQYF. The CDR3 bases are TGTGCCAGCAGTTACGCCTCCAGCGGGAGTTACGAGCAGTACTTC.